This TCR beta chain was retrieved from a study of shared clonotypes between healthy human individuals. For every subset, genomic DNA was evenly distributed across several immunoSEQ plates. Sequenced by immunoSEQ multiplex PCR; TCRdb stores in-frame clones only, minus some. The sample carries over a million clones, about 74% recorded once. Germline V gives CDR1 MDHEN, CDR2 SYDVKM. The CDR3 spans 15 residues. Germline trimming cut 3 bases from V and 7 bases from J; bases unmatched to any gene: 7. About this clone itself: Antigen specificity is unknown.

Study-level findings and limits: Sorted-subset sequencing, rarefaction showed, was incomplete despite large depth.

The V and J genes are TRBV28 and TRBJ1-4; 8 bases match TRBD1. The sequence derives from a man between 18 and 29 years old in good health. Input material: memory CD4+ T cells sorted from blood. The subset here: CD45RA-negative fraction. This CDR3 is CASSLSGQGSEKLFF. CDR3 DNA: TGTGCCAGCAGTTTGTCCGGACAGGGAAGTGAAAAACTGTTTTTT.